This TCR beta chain was identified during a study of T cells after yellow fever vaccination. The study, taken as a whole, reports: Repertoires obtained by FACS sorting could include abundant clonotypes that entered as contaminants from the bulk population. Post-booster reappearance was seen for most primary-vaccination clones (around 97% CD4, around 89% CD8). Peak timing came faster in the weaker secondary response, day 5 versus 15.

A process of 5'RACE template switching, which added a universal primer site and UMIs, was used to make TCR cDNA. TCRdb re-analysed the 5' RACE reads in MiXCR, keeping a single row per CDR3 protein. The data contain 95,000 to 150,000 distinct CDR3 sequences, 7.4% of them singletons. This clonotype was recorded many times. Its target is unknown. V dropped 5 bases and J dropped 4 bases, with 14 bases sitting between them. The germline gives CDR1 SGHTA, CDR2 FQGNSA. The CDR3 totals 14 residues. The TCR originated in a young man who received the YFV17D yellow fever vaccine. The genes are TRBV7-2 and TRBJ2-5; D possibly matches TRBD1 or TRBD2 (5 bases each). The sequencing used CD4+ T cells sorted from PBMCs, collected around 10 days after the first yellow fever vaccination. DNA of the CDR3: TGTGCCAGCAGCCGAGGGGTCGGCGTAGAGACCCAGTACTTC. Protein sequence: CASSRGVGVETQYF.